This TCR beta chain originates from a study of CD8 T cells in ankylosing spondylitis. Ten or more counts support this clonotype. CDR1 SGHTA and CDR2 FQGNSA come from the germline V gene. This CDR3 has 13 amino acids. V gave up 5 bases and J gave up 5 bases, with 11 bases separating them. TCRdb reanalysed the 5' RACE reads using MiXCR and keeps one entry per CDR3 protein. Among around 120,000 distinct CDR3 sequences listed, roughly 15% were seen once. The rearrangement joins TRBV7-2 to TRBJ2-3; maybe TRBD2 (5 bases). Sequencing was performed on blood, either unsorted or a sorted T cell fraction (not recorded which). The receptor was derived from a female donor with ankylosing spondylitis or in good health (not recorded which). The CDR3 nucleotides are TGTGCCAGCAGCGGAGAGGCGGGAGATACGCAGTATTTT. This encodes CASSGEAGDTQYF.